The present T cell receptor (beta chain) was sequenced within a study of T cells in Graves' hyperthyroidism and ophthalmopathy. The overall study: Peripheral blood was drawn at first diagnosis, prior to all treatment.

First hyperthyroidism diagnosis is when the blood sample was obtained, before any ophthalmopathy symptoms. RNA transcripts provided the source from which TCR beta CDR3 regions were amplified. A first-round RT-PCR of the TCR CDR3 used the HTBI primer set. TCRdb itself ran the multiplex PCR reads through MiXCR, one entry per CDR3 protein. Here the sample spans about 290,000 distinct CDR3 sequences, approximately 12% being singletons. Trimming stripped 2 bases from V and 2 bases from J, with 13 bases between. Germline lookup yields CDR1 MDHEN and CDR2 SYDVKM. CDR3 length equals 15 residues. This clonotype was observed at least ten times. Its antigen is unknown. Findings and caveats of the study: Most thyroid clonotypes expanded above 0.001 appeared in blood too.

The sequencing input was blood. The origin of this receptor is a woman aged 25 to 45 with Graves' hyperthyroidism that later progressed to Graves' ophthalmopathy. This rearrangement joins TRBV28 to TRBJ2-7; D is possibly TRBD1 or TRBD2 (5 bases each). The CDR3 nucleotides are TGTGCCAGCAGTTTAACAGGCCCGGGGCCCTACGAGCAGTACTTC. Its translation is CASSLTGPGPYEQYF.